This TCR beta chain was recovered during a study of response to subunit inactivated influenza vaccine. Study observations and caveats: It was the authors' suggestion that each seasonal influenza vaccination recruits few new T cells.

Trimming stripped 0 bases from V and 10 bases from J, with 9 bases between. CDR1 and CDR2 from the germline V gene are MNHEY and SVGAGI. The CDR3 runs to 12 residues. A remark on this clonotype: Its antigen is undetermined.

MiXCR, run by TCRdb on the RT-PCR reads, gives a single entry per CDR3 protein. The sample shows about 190,000 distinct CDR3 sequences, about an eighth of them seen only once. The material was CD8+ T cells sorted from PBMCs, obtained around 5 days after vaccination. This receptor was taken from a man in his fifties who received an inactivated influenza vaccine. This rearrangement joins TRBV6-5 to TRBJ1-2; D call uncertain. The CDR3 DNA reads TGTGCCAGCAGTTACTCGAAGGGTTTCTACACCTTC. This codes for CASSYSKGFYTF.